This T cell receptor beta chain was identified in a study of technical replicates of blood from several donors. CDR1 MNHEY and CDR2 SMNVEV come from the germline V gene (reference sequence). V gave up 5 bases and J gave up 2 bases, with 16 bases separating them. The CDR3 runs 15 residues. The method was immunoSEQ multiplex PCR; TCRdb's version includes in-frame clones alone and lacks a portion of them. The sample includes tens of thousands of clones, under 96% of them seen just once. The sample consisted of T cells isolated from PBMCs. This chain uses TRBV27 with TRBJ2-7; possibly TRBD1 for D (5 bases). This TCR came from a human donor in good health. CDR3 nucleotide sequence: TGTGCCAGCAGTCCCAAGGGGCAAGGAACCTACGAGCAGTACTTC. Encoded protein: CASSPKGQGTYEQYF.